These 32 T cell receptor beta chains originate from one sample sequenced in a study of identical twins. One entry per CDR3 protein, called by TCRdb with MiXCR from the 5' RACE reads. The sample yields around 1.7 million distinct CDR3 sequences, around 29% seen once. Sequenced material: cord blood. The source of these receptors is a newborn girl in good health.

J is TRBJ2-3 and V is TRBV20-1, with 7 bases lining up with TRBD2. CDR3 length: 14 amino acids. V trimming: 1 base; J trimming: 6 bases; junction bases outside the gene matches: 7. CDR1 and CDR2 from the germline V gene are DFQATT and SNEGSKA (reference sequence). The CDR3 region is CSARGGGIGDTQYF. The DNA of the CDR3 is TGCAGTGCTAGAGGGGGAGGGATAGGTGATACGCAGTATTTT.

The chain couples TRBV12-3 or TRBV12-4 to TRBJ2-4; 9 bases are shared with TRBD2. The end of the DNA fits TRBJ2-5 better, so the J call may be wrong. The CDR3 consists of 16 residues. The CDR3 reads CASSLDMRGGRQTQYF. CDR3 sequence (DNA): TGTGCCAGCAGTTTAGATATGCGGGGGGGCCGTCAGACCCAGTACTTC.

This CDR3 is CASSPTAGTGGYYGYTF. Here the CDR3 DNA reads TGTGCCAGCAGCCCGACCGCCGGGACAGGGGGTTACTATGGCTACACCTTC. V gene TRBV3-1 combines with J gene TRBJ1-2; 11 bases align to TRBD1. Germline loops: CDR1 LGHDT, CDR2 YNNKEL (reference sequence). J gave up 3 bases and V 4 bases, and 10 bases lay outside the gene matches. This CDR3 is built from 17 residues. Full variable domain (rest looked up from reference TRBV3-1 and TRBJ1-2): DTAVSQTPKYLVTQMGNDKSIKCEQNLGHDTMYWYKQDSKKFLKIMFSYNNKELIINETVPNRFSPKSPDKAHLNLHINSLELGDSAVYFCASSPTAGTGGYYGYTFGSGTRLTVV.

This clonotype was detected a few times. The J gene is TRBJ2-3, the V gene TRBV12-3 or TRBV12-4; the D is unclear. Trimming removed 1 base at V and 2 bases at J, with 16 bases between. CDR3 length: 17 residues. The CDR3 region has the DNA TGTGCCAGCAGTTTAGGGCCCCCCCGAACACCCACAGATACGCAGTATTTT. Translated, it gives CASSLGPPRTPTDTQYF.

The chain employs TRBV7-9 and TRBJ2-1, with 7 bases identical to TRBD2. Germline loops: CDR1 SEHNR, CDR2 FQNEAQ (reference sequence). V dropped 4 bases and J dropped 7; count of bases not matched to a gene: 1. This CDR3 has 12 residues. For the CDR3, the DNA is TGTGCCAGCAGCTGGCGGGGGAATGAGCAGTTCTTC. Translated, it gives CASSWRGNEQFF.

The chain is built from TRBV5-1 and TRBJ2-1; maybe TRBD1 (5 bases). Trimming left V 4 bases short and J 0 bases short, with 11 bases between. This CDR3 region has 15 residues. Germline-derived CDR1 and CDR2 are SGHRS and YFSETQ. The CDR3 coding sequence is TGCGCCAGCAGCATGGACACGCACTCCTACAATGAGCAGTTCTTC. Translated: CASSMDTHSYNEQFF.

This clonotype has ten or more counts. The chain joins TRBV29-1 to TRBJ2-7, with D perhaps matching TRBD1 (6 bases). CDR1 and CDR2 from the germline V gene are SQVTM and ANQGSEA. The CDR3 length is 12 residues. V dropped 4 bases and J dropped 4 bases, with 11 bases sitting between them. In DNA form, the CDR3 reads TGCAGCGTTGGCAACAGGGATTACGAGCAGTACTTC. Protein product: CSVGNRDYEQYF.

The V and J genes are TRBV28 and TRBJ2-2, with D maybe TRBD2 (5 bases). This CDR3 comprises 14 residues. Germline V gene data show CDR1 as MDHEN and CDR2 as SYDVKM. V was trimmed by 6 bases and J by 5 bases, leaving 13 bases between them. The CDR3 loop is CASSDNSVTGELFF. CDR3 nucleotides: TGTGCCAGCAGCGACAATAGCGTTACCGGGGAGCTGTTTTTT.

The table lists this clonotype with a few counts. The CDR3 spells CASSLDILGTSGFYEQYF. In DNA form, the CDR3 reads TGCGCCAGCAGCTTGGATATCCTGGGGACTAGCGGGTTCTACGAGCAGTACTTC. V usage is TRBV5-1 and J usage is TRBJ2-7, with TRBD2 matching 12 bases. V was pared by 0 bases and J by 3 bases, with 10 bases of the junction left unmatched. Germline V gene lookup returns CDR1 SGHRS and CDR2 YFSETQ. CDR3 length: 18 amino acids.

The chain has TRBV3-1 and TRBJ2-7; TRBD1 matches 8 bases. Germline V lookup: CDR1 LGHDT, CDR2 YNNKEL (reference sequence). The CDR3 has 15 amino acids. J gave up 3 bases and V 8 bases, and 12 bases lay outside the gene matches. The chain's CDR3 is CASRPRDRRFYEQYF. In DNA form, the CDR3 reads TGTGCCAGCCGTCCCCGGGACAGGAGGTTCTACGAGCAGTACTTC.

The chain links TRBV5-1 to TRBJ1-1, with 7 bases aligning to TRBD1. J lost 6 bases, V lost 4 bases, and 6 bases had no gene match. The CDR3 covers 13 residues. Germline V gene sequence: CDR1 SGHRS, CDR2 YFSETQ. The CDR3 spells CASSLDRDAEAFF. CDR3 bases: TGCGCCAGCAGCCTCGACAGGGACGCTGAAGCTTTCTTT.

The gene calls are TRBV6-5 and TRBJ2-2; D is ambiguous. CDR3 length: 15 amino acids. V dropped 0 bases and J dropped 1 base, with 6 bases sitting between them. Germline lookup yields CDR1 MNHEY and CDR2 SVGAGI. The CDR3 is CASSYSWKNTGELFF. The CDR3, as DNA: TGTGCCAGCAGTTACTCCTGGAAGAACACCGGGGAGCTGTTTTTT.

This clonotype has more than one count but fewer than ten. The chain uses TRBV29-1 and TRBJ1-2; 7 positions agree with TRBD1. The CDR3 consists of 14 residues. V was pared by 6 bases and J by 2 bases, with 9 bases of the junction left unmatched. CDR1 and CDR2 (germline): SQVTM, ANQGSEA. DNA of the CDR3: TGCAGCGTCATCCGACAGGGAGAAAACTATGGCTACACCTTC. Its translation is CSVIRQGENYGYTF.

The chain uses TRBV20-1 and TRBJ2-4; perhaps D is TRBD1 or TRBD2 (5 bases each). V gave up 5 bases and J gave up 13 bases, with 21 bases separating them. This CDR3 has 13 amino acids. Per germline, CDR1 DFQATT and CDR2 SNEGSKA (reference sequence). This CDR3 reads CSADRDQARGQYF. CDR3 nucleotides: TGCAGTGCTGACCGGGACCAAGCCCGTGGGCAGTACTTC.

The genes are TRBV7-2 and TRBJ2-5; D is unresolved. The DNA end is a closer match to TRBJ2-7, so the J assignment may be wrong. The CDR3 is made up of 13 amino acids. Looked up from germline, CDR1 is SGHTA and CDR2 is FQGNSA. CDR3 sequence (DNA): TGTGCCAGCAGCTTAGTCTTCGCAGCCGAGCAGTACTTC. The encoded protein is CASSLVFAAEQYF.

This clonotype was observed a few times. The genes are TRBV18 and TRBJ1-1; maybe TRBD1 (5 bases). Trimming removed 2 bases at V and 1 base at J, with 8 bases between. Germline V gene lookup returns CDR1 KGHSH and CDR2 LQKENI. This CDR3 spans 14 amino acids. This chain's CDR3 is CASSPSTGNTEAFF. The CDR3 DNA reads TGTGCCAGCTCACCAAGCACAGGGAACACTGAAGCTTTCTTT.

The sample holds many counts of this clonotype. The rearrangement joins TRBV29-1 to TRBJ2-1; 8 bases agree with TRBD2. CDR1 is SQVTM, CDR2 ANQGSEA, per germline. The junction had 2 bases not matched to a gene; V was cut back by 4 bases and J by 12 bases. This CDR3 is built from 10 residues. The CDR3 DNA follows: TGCAGCGTTGGAGCGGGAGTGCAGTTCTTC. Amino acids: CSVGAGVQFF.

The chain carries TRBV5-1 and TRBJ2-2; D remains unclear. Germline lookup yields CDR1 SGHRS and CDR2 YFSETQ. The CDR3 runs to 14 residues. V lost 4 bases, J lost 6 bases, and 13 bases lay in between. CDR3: CASSLVSGPGELFF. The CDR3 nucleotides are TGCGCCAGCAGCCTTGTCTCAGGCCCCGGGGAGCTGTTTTTT.

This clonotype has more than one count but fewer than ten. The rearrangement uses TRBV5-1 and TRBJ2-5; 9 bases are a match to TRBD2. The end of the DNA fits TRBJ2-7 better, so the J call may be wrong. CDR1 is SGHRS, CDR2 YFSETQ, per germline. The CDR3 runs to 15 residues. CDR3 nucleotides: TGCGCCAGCAGCTTGGCCGCTAGCGGGATCGACGAGCAGTACTTC. This translates into CASSLAASGIDEQYF.

A few counts support this clonotype. CDR3 sequence: CASSSTSGSTYEQYF. CDR3 DNA sequence: TGTGCCAGCAGTTCCACTAGCGGGAGTACCTACGAGCAGTACTTC. This chain joins TRBV12-3 or TRBV12-4 and TRBJ2-7; the match to TRBD2 covers 11 bases. V shed 4 bases and J 2 bases; nucleotides not matched to a gene: 4. The length of the CDR3 is 15 residues.

This clonotype was found a few times. This chain links TRBV14 with TRBJ1-2; D is possibly TRBD1 (5 bases). Looked up from germline, CDR1 is SGHDN and CDR2 is FVKESK. The CDR3 loop spans 15 amino acids. Trimming shortened V by 3 bases and J by 1 base, and 12 bases separated the two germline ends. The CDR3 sequence is CASSHHPQGNYGYTF. CDR3 DNA: TGTGCCAGCAGCCACCACCCCCAGGGTAACTATGGCTACACCTTC.

V is TRBV5-1 and J is TRBJ2-1, with 8 bases identical to TRBD2. The V segment lost 5 bases and the J segment 6 bases; nucleotides outside the gene matches: 7. Germline-derived CDR1 and CDR2 are SGHRS and YFSETQ. CDR3 length: 14 residues. As DNA, the CDR3 is TGCGCCAGCAGGTTAGCGGGACTCCCCAATGAGCAGTTCTTC. This translates into CASRLAGLPNEQFF.

This clonotype showed up just a few times. V is TRBV5-1 and J is TRBJ1-2; 7 bases fit TRBD1. This CDR3 contains 14 residues. Germline V CDR1 and CDR2: SGHRS, YFSETQ. Trimming removed 4 bases from V and 6 bases from J; junction bases left unmatched: 9. The CDR3 is CASSRPGQPHGYTF. CDR3 sequence (DNA): TGCGCCAGCAGCCGCCCGGGACAGCCCCATGGCTACACCTTC.

There are many counts of this clonotype. V and J are TRBV12-3 or TRBV12-4 and TRBJ2-7; D is unclear. This CDR3 has 15 amino acids. Trimming stripped 5 bases from V and 4 bases from J, with 18 bases between. CDR3 nucleotides: TGTGCCAGCAGTCCCGAGTCCCCTGGGTCGTACGAGCAGTACTTC. Its translation: CASSPESPGSYEQYF.

In the case of this clonotype: A read error may produce the germline difference seen at one junction end. The chain recombines TRBV6-5 with TRBJ2-1, with a possible D match to TRBD1 (5 bases). Germline-derived CDR1 and CDR2 are MNHEY and SVGAGI. The CDR3 runs 14 residues. The DNA of the CDR3 is TGTGCCAGCAGTTACGGACACTCCTACAATGGGCAGTTCTTC. Amino acid sequence: CASSYGHSYNGQFF.

The chain carries TRBV4-2 and TRBJ2-3, with 7 bases lining up with TRBD1. V lost 5 bases to trimming and J lost 3 bases; unmatched junction nucleotides: 8. The V gene's germline CDR1 is LGHNA and CDR2 YNFKEQ. This CDR3 is built from 15 residues. The chain's CDR3 is CASSTRQGVTDTQYF. CDR3 sequence (DNA): TGTGCCAGCAGCACGCGACAGGGAGTGACAGATACGCAGTATTTT.

For the CDR3, the DNA is TGCGCCAGCAGCCAAGACGTCAGGCGGGGCCTCTCCTACGAGCAGTACTTC. This sequence encodes CASSQDVRRGLSYEQYF. The chain uses TRBV4-1 and TRBJ2-7; D is possibly TRBD2 (6 bases). V lost 0 bases, J lost 0 bases, and 15 bases lay in between. The CDR3 sequence is 17 residues long. Per the germline V gene, CDR1 is MGHRA and CDR2 is YSYEKL.

This chain links TRBV5-1 with TRBJ1-4, with D possibly being TRBD1 (5 bases). Trimming shortened V by 3 bases and J by 7 bases, and 13 bases separated the two germline ends. The CDR3 has 14 residues. Germline V lookup: CDR1 SGHRS, CDR2 YFSETQ. The chain's CDR3 is CASSWTGPSEKLFF. The CDR3 region has the DNA TGCGCCAGCAGCTGGACGGGGCCAAGTGAAAAACTGTTTTTT.

The sample holds many counts of this clonotype. This chain uses TRBV6-6 with TRBJ2-1; TRBD1 matches at 8 bases. The V gene end was trimmed by 6 bases and the J gene end by 5 bases; junction bases not matched to a gene: 9. This CDR3 contains 15 residues. Germline-derived CDR1 and CDR2 are MNHNY and SVGAGI (reference sequence). CDR3 sequence: CASSQGTGPHNEQFF. CDR3 nucleotide sequence: TGTGCCAGCAGCCAAGGGACAGGCCCACACAATGAGCAGTTCTTC.

The V gene is TRBV6-5, the J gene TRBJ2-3, with 7 bases fitting TRBD2. J was trimmed by 1 base and V by 1 base; bases with no gene match: 11. CDR1 is MNHEY, CDR2 SVGAGI, per germline. The CDR3 runs to 18 residues. The CDR3 protein is CASSYFRTLADRTDTQYF. Written as DNA, the CDR3 is TGTGCCAGCAGTTACTTCCGGACCCTAGCGGACCGCACAGATACGCAGTATTTT.

Ten or more counts support this clonotype. The chain combines TRBV7-2 with TRBJ1-2; 7 bases are shared with TRBD1. There are 14 residues in the CDR3. Germline CDR1 SGHTA, CDR2 FQGNSA. With V trimmed by 8 bases and J by 4 bases, 10 bases remained unmatched. The CDR3 region is CASVTRTGPYGYTF. In nucleotides, the CDR3 is TGTGCCAGCGTCACGAGGACAGGCCCCTATGGCTACACCTTC.

The chain combines TRBV6-1 with TRBJ1-2; TRBD1 is a possible D gene (5 bases). The CDR3 runs 13 residues. The V gene's germline CDR1 is MNHNS and CDR2 SASEGT. Trimming shortened V by 5 bases and J by 4 bases, and 11 bases separated the two germline ends. The CDR3 reads CASSSTVLYGYTF. As DNA, the CDR3 is TGTGCCAGCAGTTCGACAGTCCTCTATGGCTACACCTTC.